A single sample is the source of the 30 T cell receptor beta chains below, sequenced in a study of blood T cell repertoires in COVID-19. The method was immunoSEQ multiplex PCR; TCRdb's version includes in-frame clones alone and lacks a portion of them. The sample has about 120,000 clones, approximately 90% seen once. Sequencing used peripheral blood. Receptor source: a human donor with acute or convalescent COVID-19. The donor label of this sample is uncertain.

V is TRBV18 and J is TRBJ2-7, with 7 positions matching TRBD2. The CDR3 runs to 12 residues. Germline CDR1 reads KGHSH; CDR2 reads LQKENI. J was trimmed by 5 bases and V by 2 bases; bases with no gene match: 0. The CDR3 loop reads CASSPGLDEQYF. In DNA, the CDR3 is TGTGCCAGCTCACCAGGACTAGACGAGCAGTACTTC.

V gene TRBV27 combines with J gene TRBJ1-2; 7 bases are shared with TRBD1. The CDR3 is made up of 16 amino acids. Trimming took 4 bases from V and 0 from J; bases not matched to a gene: 8. In germline, CDR1 is MNHEY, CDR2 SMNVEV (reference sequence). For the CDR3, the DNA is TGTGCCAGCAGTTCCCTTTACAGGGGTACTAACTATGGCTACACCTTC. Its protein product is CASSSLYRGTNYGYTF.

This clone was seen more than once but under ten times. The chain couples TRBV28 to TRBJ1-6; tentatively, D is TRBD1 (6 bases). The CDR3 runs 15 residues. Germline loops: CDR1 MDHEN, CDR2 SYDVKM. V was cut by 1 base and J by 8 bases, with 12 bases left in between. The CDR3 DNA follows: TGTGCCAGCAGTTTATTGGGGGCAGGGGATTCACCCCTCCACTTT. Translation gives CASSLLGAGDSPLHF.

V is TRBV2 and J is TRBJ2-2; perhaps TRBD1 as D (6 bases). V was shortened by 6 bases and J by 3 bases, with 11 bases between the two germline ends. The CDR3 is 14 amino acids. Looked up from germline, CDR1 is SNHLY and CDR2 is FYNNEI. The CDR3, as DNA: TGTGCCAGCAGCCTAACAGGGTACACCGGGGAGCTGTTTTTT. The encoded protein is CASSLTGYTGELFF.

The chain carries TRBV5-6 and TRBJ2-5; 14 bases match TRBD2. J was trimmed by 5 bases and V by 4 bases; bases with no gene match: 13. From germline, CDR1 is SGHDT and CDR2 YYEEEE. CDR3 length: 18 amino acids. CDR3 sequence reads: CASSPLTSGRVVRETQYF. In DNA, the CDR3 is TGTGCCAGCAGCCCACTGACTAGCGGGAGGGTAGTGAGGGAGACCCAGTACTTC.

This chain uses TRBV7-2 with TRBJ1-1; TRBD1 aligns across 7 bases. The V gene's germline CDR1 is SGHTA and CDR2 FQGNSA. This CDR3 has 16 residues. V shed 1 base and J 0 bases; nucleotides not matched to a gene: 5. The CDR3 sequence is CASSLVGRGLNTEAFF. CDR3 in DNA: TGTGCCAGCAGCTTAGTCGGTAGGGGGCTGAACACTGAAGCTTTCTTT.

The V call is TRBV30, the J call TRBJ1-1; D unresolved. Germline V gene lookup returns CDR1 GTSNPN and CDR2 SVGIG (reference sequence). Trimming stripped 3 bases from V and 6 bases from J, with 5 bases between. CDR3 length equals 10 residues. The CDR3 here is CAWRGPEAFF. CDR3 nucleotide sequence: TGTGCCTGGAGGGGCCCTGAAGCTTTCTTT.

The chain employs TRBV4-3 and TRBJ2-5; 7 bases align to TRBD2. V trimming: 1 base; J trimming: 4 bases; junction bases outside the gene matches: 9. Germline V gene data show CDR1 as LGHNA and CDR2 as YSLEER. This CDR3 is built from 16 residues. The CDR3 sequence: CASSQAVTSSGETQYF. CDR3 bases: TGCGCCAGCAGCCAAGCTGTGACTAGCTCGGGAGAGACCCAGTACTTC.

V is TRBV6-5 and J is TRBJ1-6, with 9 bases lining up with TRBD1. This CDR3 comprises 14 residues. Germline trimming cut 7 bases from V and 7 bases from J; bases unmatched to any gene: 5. Looked up from germline, CDR1 is MNHEY and CDR2 is SVGAGI. The CDR3 loop is CASIRTGDNSPLHF. The CDR3 DNA sequence: TGTGCCAGCATCCGGACAGGGGACAATTCACCCCTCCACTTT.

The V call is TRBV19, the J call TRBJ1-2, with a weak D call TRBD1 (5 bases). Germline V gene data show CDR1 as LNHDA and CDR2 as SQIVND (reference sequence). The CDR3 is made up of 15 amino acids. Between the trimmed V and J ends, which lost 3 bases and 6 bases, there was a span of 17 bases. Here the CDR3 reads CASSIQGPLSNGYTF. The CDR3 DNA sequence: TGTGCCAGTAGTATCCAGGGTCCTCTGTCGAATGGCTACACCTTC.

The CDR3, as DNA: TGTGCCAGCAGCCTGAAATTGACTAGCGGGAGTAAAGATACGCAGTATTTT. Residues: CASSLKLTSGSKDTQYF. The V and J genes are TRBV5-4 and TRBJ2-3; 12 nucleotides agree with TRBD2. The CDR3 loop spans 17 amino acids. Trimming removed 4 bases from V and 5 bases from J; junction bases left unmatched: 11. The germline V gene encodes CDR1 SGHNT and CDR2 YYREEE (reference sequence).

This clone was observed once. The chain carries TRBV7-8 and TRBJ1-4; 9 bases match TRBD1. The germline V gene encodes CDR1 SGHVS and CDR2 FQNEAQ. The V gene end was trimmed by 5 bases and the J gene end by 8 bases; junction bases not matched to a gene: 9. This CDR3 is 15 amino acids long. The CDR3 bases are TGTGCCAGCAGCACACTCGGGACAGGGCGCGAAAAACTGTTTTTT. Protein product: CASSTLGTGREKLFF.

This clone appeared once. The genes are TRBV5-4 and TRBJ2-1, with 8 bases that match TRBD1. The CDR3 totals 15 residues. Germline trimming cut 3 bases from V and 7 bases from J; bases unmatched to any gene: 9. Germline assignment: CDR1 SGHNT and CDR2 YYREEE (reference sequence). CDR3 DNA: TGTGCCAGCAGCTCAAGAATTACAGGGGGGAATGAGCAGTTCTTC. Residues: CASSSRITGGNEQFF.

V usage is TRBV19 and J usage is TRBJ1-5, with TRBD1 identical over 9 bases. This CDR3 contains 14 residues. Unmatched junction bases numbered 4, after V lost 0 bases and J lost 10 bases. Germline loops: CDR1 LNHDA, CDR2 SQIVND (reference sequence). The CDR3 region is CASSIDGTGSPQHF. CDR3 bases: TGTGCCAGTAGTATAGATGGGACAGGGAGTCCCCAGCATTTT.

This clone occurred once. The chain uses TRBV5-4 and TRBJ2-7, with 10 bases lining up with TRBD2. Germline V gene data show CDR1 as SGHNT and CDR2 as YYREEE (reference sequence). With V trimmed by 4 bases and J by 5 bases, 3 bases remained unmatched. The CDR3 spans 13 residues. As DNA, the CDR3 is TGTGCCAGCAGCAGAACTAGCGGGAACGAGCAGTACTTC. Translating gives CASSRTSGNEQYF.

This clone appeared a few times. V gene TRBV6-2 or TRBV6-3 combines with J gene TRBJ1-2; TRBD1 aligns across 9 bases. This CDR3 contains 16 residues. Germline V gene sequence: CDR1 MNHEY, CDR2 SVGEGT. The J segment lost 2 bases and the V segment lost 6 bases, leaving 10 bases of the junction unmatched. DNA of the CDR3: TGTGCCAGCAGCAGACTACAGGGGGCTACGAACTATGGCTACACCTTC. This translates into CASSRLQGATNYGYTF.

The chain is built from TRBV28 and TRBJ2-1; the match to TRBD2 covers 8 bases. CDR1 and CDR2 (germline): MDHEN, SYDVKM. This CDR3 is 15 amino acids long. J lost 6 bases, V lost 5 bases, and 9 bases had no gene match. The CDR3 coding sequence is TGTGCCAGCAGTCAGACGGGACTAGAACTCAATGAGCAGTTCTTC. Translating gives CASSQTGLELNEQFF.

The chain employs TRBV5-1 and TRBJ2-5; 11 positions agree with TRBD1. The J segment lost 7 bases and the V segment lost 5 bases, leaving 22 bases of the junction unmatched. The CDR3 extends over 19 amino acids. CDR1 and CDR2 (germline): SGHRS, YFSETQ. The CDR3 nucleotides read TGCGCCAGCAGGGTCCGGACAGGGGGCTTCAACGCGCCAAGTGGGACCCAGTACTTC. It codes for CASRVRTGGFNAPSGTQYF.

The chain is built from TRBV29-1 and TRBJ1-2, with TRBD1 matching 7 bases. The CDR3 contains 14 residues. The junction had 9 bases not matched to a gene; V was cut back by 6 bases and J by 2 bases. Germline CDR1 and CDR2: SQVTM and ANQGSEA. The CDR3 coding sequence is TGCAGCGTAACCCCGGGACAGTTAAACTATGGCTACACCTTC. Translating it yields CSVTPGQLNYGYTF.

This clone was observed a single time. The J gene is TRBJ2-1, the V gene TRBV3-1 (or the pseudogene TRBV3-2), with D perhaps TRBD1 (6 bases). The V end lost 0 bases, the J end lost 5 bases, and 8 bases lay between the germline ends. This CDR3 has 14 residues. Germline values: CDR1 LGHDT, CDR2 YNNKEL (reference sequence). The CDR3 DNA reads as TGTGCCAGCAGCCAAGAAGGGGGAGACAATGAGCAGTTCTTC. Amino acid sequence: CASSQEGGDNEQFF.

This chain links TRBV9 with TRBJ2-2, with 11 bases identical to TRBD1. The V gene's germline CDR1 is SGDLS and CDR2 YYNGEE. CDR3 length equals 17 residues. The J segment lost 4 bases and the V segment lost 4 bases, leaving 9 bases of the junction unmatched. The CDR3 DNA is TGTGCCAGCAGCATAAACCGGGACAGGGGGAGCACCGGGGAGCTGTTTTTT. Residues: CASSINRDRGSTGELFF.

The V gene is TRBV7-2, the J gene TRBJ1-2, with D unresolved. The CDR3 extends over 15 amino acids. Trimming took 1 base from V and 6 from J, leaving 15 bases between them. Germline CDR1 SGHTA, CDR2 FQGNSA. CDR3 nucleotides: TGTGCCAGCAGCTTAGGAGGGAAGGGTGAGGATGGCTACACCTTC. Translating gives CASSLGGKGEDGYTF.

The V gene is TRBV6-6, the J gene TRBJ2-2, with 10 bases lining up with TRBD2. The V segment lost 6 bases and the J segment 3 bases; nucleotides outside the gene matches: 4. The germline CDR1 and CDR2 sequences are MNHNY and SVGAGI (reference sequence). The CDR3 extends over 15 amino acids. Here the CDR3 reads CASRPAGGDTGELFF. In DNA, the CDR3 is TGTGCCAGCAGGCCAGCGGGAGGGGACACCGGGGAGCTGTTTTTT.

The V and J genes are TRBV7-2 and TRBJ2-1; the match to TRBD2 covers 9 bases. CDR3 length equals 13 residues. The V gene's germline CDR1 is SGHTA and CDR2 FQGNSA. Losses at the gene ends were 11 bases for V and 3 bases for J; bases not matched to a gene: 5. CDR3 DNA: TGTGCCGCCGGTAGCGGGAGCTACAATGAGCAGTTCTTC. This sequence encodes CAAGSGSYNEQFF.

This clone appeared a single time. This rearrangement joins TRBV7-2 to TRBJ2-4; D is undetermined. The CDR3 covers 13 residues. Trimming took off 1 base at V and 9 bases at J, with 10 bases between the two ends. Looked up from germline, CDR1 is SGHTA and CDR2 is FQGNSA. CDR3 region: CASSLGSPPIQYF. The CDR3 DNA sequence: TGTGCCAGCAGCTTAGGGAGCCCTCCCATTCAGTACTTC.

Only one count was recorded for this clone. The chain employs TRBV7-9 and TRBJ1-2, with D perhaps TRBD1 (5 bases). V was trimmed by 0 bases and J by 8 bases, leaving 16 bases between them. This CDR3 has 15 amino acids. In germline, CDR1 is SEHNR, CDR2 FQNEAQ (reference sequence). In nucleotides, the CDR3 is TGTGCCAGCAGCTTAGCGGACATCCCCCAGCTAGGCTACACCTTC. It codes for CASSLADIPQLGYTF.

The V gene is TRBV11-1, the J gene TRBJ2-2, with no clear D. The germline CDR1 and CDR2 sequences are SGHAT and FQDESV (reference sequence). V was shortened by 3 bases and J by 1 base, with 9 bases between the two germline ends. The length of the CDR3 is 15 residues. The CDR3 spells CASSFDVRNTGELFF. The CDR3 DNA follows: TGTGCCAGCAGCTTCGATGTGAGGAACACCGGGGAGCTGTTTTTT.

In the case of this clone: The sample has other DNA sequences that encode this CDR3 too. The V and J genes are TRBV5-1 and TRBJ1-1; D might be TRBD1 (6 bases). The length of the CDR3 is 14 residues. Trimming shortened V by 5 bases and J by 1 base, and 12 bases separated the two germline ends. Germline CDR1 is SGHRS and CDR2 is YFSETQ. The CDR3 sequence is CASSSGQTNTEAFF. In DNA form, the CDR3 reads TGCGCCAGCAGTTCCGGACAGACGAACACTGAAGCTTTCTTT.

The chain carries TRBV12-3 or TRBV12-4 and TRBJ1-4; D gene uncertain. V gave up 3 bases and J gave up 7 bases, with 9 bases separating them. The CDR3 runs to 13 residues. CDR3 bases: TGTGCCAGCAGTTTGGGAGCAGCTGAAAAACTGTTTTTT. Translating gives CASSLGAAEKLFF.

The chain combines TRBV15 with TRBJ1-1; no clear D. This CDR3 has 16 residues. V was pared by 0 bases and J by 3 bases, with 14 bases between. Germline V gene sequence: CDR1 LNHNV, CDR2 YYDKDF (reference sequence). The CDR3 DNA reads as TGTGCCACCAGCAGAGATAAGGGAAGGGAGGACACTGAAGCTTTCTTT. Its translation is CATSRDKGREDTEAFF.